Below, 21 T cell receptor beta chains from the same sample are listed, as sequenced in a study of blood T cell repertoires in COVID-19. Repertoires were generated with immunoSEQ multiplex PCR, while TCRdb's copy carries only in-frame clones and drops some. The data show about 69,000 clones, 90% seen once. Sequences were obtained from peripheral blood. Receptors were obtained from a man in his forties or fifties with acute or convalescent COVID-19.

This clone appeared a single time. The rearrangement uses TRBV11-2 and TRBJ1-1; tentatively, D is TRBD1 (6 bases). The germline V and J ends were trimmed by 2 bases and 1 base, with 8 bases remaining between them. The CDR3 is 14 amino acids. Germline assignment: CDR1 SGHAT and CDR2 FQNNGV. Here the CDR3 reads CASSLKTGNTEAFF. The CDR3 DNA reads TGTGCCAGCAGCTTAAAGACAGGGAACACTGAAGCTTTCTTT.

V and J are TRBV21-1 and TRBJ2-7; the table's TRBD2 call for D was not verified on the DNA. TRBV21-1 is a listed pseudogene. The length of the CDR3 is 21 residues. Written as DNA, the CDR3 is TGTGCCAGCAGCAAAAAAGAAAGGGGGGTGGGTACTAGCGGCCGCTCCTACGAGCAGTACTTC. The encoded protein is CASSKKERGVGTSGRSYEQYF.

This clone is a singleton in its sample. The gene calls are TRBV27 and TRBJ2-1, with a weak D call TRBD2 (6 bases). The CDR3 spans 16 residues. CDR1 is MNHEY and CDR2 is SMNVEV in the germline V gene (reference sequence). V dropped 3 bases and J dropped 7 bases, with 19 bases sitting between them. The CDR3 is CASSFFSGVGPNEQFF. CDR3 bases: TGTGCCAGCAGTTTTTTTTCGGGAGTTGGCCCAAATGAGCAGTTCTTC.

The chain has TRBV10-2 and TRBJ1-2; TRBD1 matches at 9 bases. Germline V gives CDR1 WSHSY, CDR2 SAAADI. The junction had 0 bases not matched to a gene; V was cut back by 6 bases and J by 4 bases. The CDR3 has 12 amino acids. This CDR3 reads CASRTGGYGYTF. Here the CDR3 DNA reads TGCGCCAGCAGGACAGGGGGCTATGGCTACACCTTC.

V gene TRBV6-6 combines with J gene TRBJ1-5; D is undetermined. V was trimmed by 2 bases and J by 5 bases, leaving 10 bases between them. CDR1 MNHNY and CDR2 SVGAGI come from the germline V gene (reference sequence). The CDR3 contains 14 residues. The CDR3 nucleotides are TGTGCCAGCAGTTACGATCTCAGTTATCAGCCCCAGCATTTT. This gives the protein CASSYDLSYQPQHF.

For the CDR3, the DNA is TGCGCCAGCAGCCAACATGCCGGTCAGGGGGAGACCCAGTACTTC. Translation: CASSQHAGQGETQYF. This sequence joins TRBV4-1 and TRBJ2-5, with D possibly TRBD1 on 6 matching bases. The CDR3 is 15 amino acids. The germline gives CDR1 MGHRA, CDR2 YSYEKL. Trimming shortened V by 2 bases and J by 5 bases, and 15 bases separated the two germline ends.

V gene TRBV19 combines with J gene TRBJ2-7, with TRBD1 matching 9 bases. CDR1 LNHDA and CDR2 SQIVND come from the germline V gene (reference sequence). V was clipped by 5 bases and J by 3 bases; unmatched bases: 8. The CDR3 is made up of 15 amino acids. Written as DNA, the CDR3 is TGTGCCAGTAGTGCTCTACAGGGGGCCCTCTACGAGCAGTACTTC. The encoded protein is CASSALQGALYEQYF.

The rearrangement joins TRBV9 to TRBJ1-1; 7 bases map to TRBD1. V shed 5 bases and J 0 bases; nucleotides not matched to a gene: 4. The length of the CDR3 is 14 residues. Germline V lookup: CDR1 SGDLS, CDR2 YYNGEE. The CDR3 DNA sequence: TGTGCCAGCAGGGCAGGGGGATTGAACACTGAAGCTTTCTTT. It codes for CASRAGGLNTEAFF.

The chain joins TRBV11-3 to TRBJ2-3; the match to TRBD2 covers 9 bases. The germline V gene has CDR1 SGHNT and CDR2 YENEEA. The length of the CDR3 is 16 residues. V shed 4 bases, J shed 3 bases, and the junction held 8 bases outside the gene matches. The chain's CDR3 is CASSSRLSGRTDTQYF. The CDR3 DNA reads TGTGCCAGCAGCTCCCGGCTGAGCGGGAGGACAGATACGCAGTATTTT.

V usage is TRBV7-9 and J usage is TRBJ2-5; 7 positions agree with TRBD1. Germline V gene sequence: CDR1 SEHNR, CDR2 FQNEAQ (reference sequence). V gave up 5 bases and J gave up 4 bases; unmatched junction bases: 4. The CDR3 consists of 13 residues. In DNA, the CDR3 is TGTGCCAGCAGCCCCGCAGGGGGAGAGACCCAGTACTTC. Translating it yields CASSPAGGETQYF.

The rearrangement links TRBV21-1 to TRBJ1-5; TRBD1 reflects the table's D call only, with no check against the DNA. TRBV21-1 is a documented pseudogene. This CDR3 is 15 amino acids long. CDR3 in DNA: TGTGCCAGCAGCAAGGGACAGGGGGCAAATCAGCCCCAGCATTTT. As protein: CASSKGQGANQPQHF.

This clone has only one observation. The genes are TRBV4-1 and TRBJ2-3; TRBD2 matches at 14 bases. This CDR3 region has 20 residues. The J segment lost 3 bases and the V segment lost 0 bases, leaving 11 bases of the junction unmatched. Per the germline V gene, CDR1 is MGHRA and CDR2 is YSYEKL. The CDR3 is CASSQDVGLAGVEGTDTQYF. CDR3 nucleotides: TGCGCCAGCAGCCAAGACGTGGGACTAGCGGGAGTGGAGGGGACAGATACGCAGTATTTT.

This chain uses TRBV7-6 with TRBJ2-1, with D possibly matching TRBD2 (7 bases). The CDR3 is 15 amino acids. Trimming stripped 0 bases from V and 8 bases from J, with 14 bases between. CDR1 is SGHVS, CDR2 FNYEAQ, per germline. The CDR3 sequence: CASSLAGGGWDEQFF. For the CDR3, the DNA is TGTGCCAGCAGCTTAGCGGGAGGGGGTTGGGATGAGCAGTTCTTC.

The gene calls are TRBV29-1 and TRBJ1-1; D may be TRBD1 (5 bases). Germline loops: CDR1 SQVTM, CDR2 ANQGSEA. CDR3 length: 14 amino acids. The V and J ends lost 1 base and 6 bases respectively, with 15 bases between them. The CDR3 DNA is TGCAGCGTTGAAGGCGCAGGGCGGGGAGCTGAAGCTTTCTTT. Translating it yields CSVEGAGRGAEAFF.

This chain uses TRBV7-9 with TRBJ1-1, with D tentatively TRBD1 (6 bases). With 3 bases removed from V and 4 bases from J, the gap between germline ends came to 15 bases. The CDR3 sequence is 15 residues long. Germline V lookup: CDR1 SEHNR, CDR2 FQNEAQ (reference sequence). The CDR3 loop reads CASSLDDRGGTEAFF. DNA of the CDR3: TGTGCCAGCAGCTTGGACGATCGAGGGGGCACTGAAGCTTTCTTT.

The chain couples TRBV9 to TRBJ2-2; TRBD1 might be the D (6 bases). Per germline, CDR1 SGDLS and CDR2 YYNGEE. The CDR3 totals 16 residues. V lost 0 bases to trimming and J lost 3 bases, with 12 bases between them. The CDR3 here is CASSVALGAHTGELFF. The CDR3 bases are TGTGCCAGCAGCGTAGCCCTGGGGGCCCACACCGGGGAGCTGTTTTTT.

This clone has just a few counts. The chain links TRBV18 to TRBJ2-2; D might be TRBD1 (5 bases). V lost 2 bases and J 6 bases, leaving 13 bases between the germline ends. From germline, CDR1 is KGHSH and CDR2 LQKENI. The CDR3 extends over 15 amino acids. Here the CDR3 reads CASSPNSRVAGELFF. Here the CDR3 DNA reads TGTGCCAGCTCACCAAATTCCAGGGTTGCCGGGGAGCTGTTTTTT. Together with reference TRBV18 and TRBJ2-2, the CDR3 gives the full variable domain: NAGVMQNPRHLVRRRGQEARLRCSPMKGHSHVYWYRQLPEEGLKFMVYLQKENIIDESGMPKERFSAEFPKEGPSILRIQQVVRGDSAAYFCASSPNSRVAGELFFGEGSRLTVL.

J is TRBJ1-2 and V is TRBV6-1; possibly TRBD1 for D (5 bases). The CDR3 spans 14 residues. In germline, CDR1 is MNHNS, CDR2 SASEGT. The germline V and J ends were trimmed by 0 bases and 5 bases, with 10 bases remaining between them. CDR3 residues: CASSEAGGEYGYTF. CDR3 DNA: TGTGCCAGCAGTGAAGCGGGGGGAGAATATGGCTACACCTTC.

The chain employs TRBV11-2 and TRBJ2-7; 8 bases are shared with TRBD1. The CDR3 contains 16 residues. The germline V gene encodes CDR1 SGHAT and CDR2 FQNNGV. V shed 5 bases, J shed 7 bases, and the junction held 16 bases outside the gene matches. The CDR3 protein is CASSLLRGTGYREQYF. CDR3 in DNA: TGTGCCAGCAGCCTACTCCGCGGGACAGGCTACCGGGAGCAGTACTTC.

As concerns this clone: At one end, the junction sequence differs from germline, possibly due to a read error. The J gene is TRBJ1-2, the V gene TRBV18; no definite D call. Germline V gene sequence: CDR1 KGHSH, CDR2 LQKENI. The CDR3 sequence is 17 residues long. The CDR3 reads CASSPRALNSEWYGYTF. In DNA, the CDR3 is TGTGCCAGCTCTCCACGGGCCCTAAACTCCGAGTGGTATGGCTACACCTTC.

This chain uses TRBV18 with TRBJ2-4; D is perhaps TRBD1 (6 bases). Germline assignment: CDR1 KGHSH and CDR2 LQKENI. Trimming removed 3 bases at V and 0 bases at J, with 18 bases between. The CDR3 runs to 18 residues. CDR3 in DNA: TGTGCCAGCTCACCCCAGGACAGAACTGTTATAGCCAAAAACATTCAGTACTTC. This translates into CASSPQDRTVIAKNIQYF.